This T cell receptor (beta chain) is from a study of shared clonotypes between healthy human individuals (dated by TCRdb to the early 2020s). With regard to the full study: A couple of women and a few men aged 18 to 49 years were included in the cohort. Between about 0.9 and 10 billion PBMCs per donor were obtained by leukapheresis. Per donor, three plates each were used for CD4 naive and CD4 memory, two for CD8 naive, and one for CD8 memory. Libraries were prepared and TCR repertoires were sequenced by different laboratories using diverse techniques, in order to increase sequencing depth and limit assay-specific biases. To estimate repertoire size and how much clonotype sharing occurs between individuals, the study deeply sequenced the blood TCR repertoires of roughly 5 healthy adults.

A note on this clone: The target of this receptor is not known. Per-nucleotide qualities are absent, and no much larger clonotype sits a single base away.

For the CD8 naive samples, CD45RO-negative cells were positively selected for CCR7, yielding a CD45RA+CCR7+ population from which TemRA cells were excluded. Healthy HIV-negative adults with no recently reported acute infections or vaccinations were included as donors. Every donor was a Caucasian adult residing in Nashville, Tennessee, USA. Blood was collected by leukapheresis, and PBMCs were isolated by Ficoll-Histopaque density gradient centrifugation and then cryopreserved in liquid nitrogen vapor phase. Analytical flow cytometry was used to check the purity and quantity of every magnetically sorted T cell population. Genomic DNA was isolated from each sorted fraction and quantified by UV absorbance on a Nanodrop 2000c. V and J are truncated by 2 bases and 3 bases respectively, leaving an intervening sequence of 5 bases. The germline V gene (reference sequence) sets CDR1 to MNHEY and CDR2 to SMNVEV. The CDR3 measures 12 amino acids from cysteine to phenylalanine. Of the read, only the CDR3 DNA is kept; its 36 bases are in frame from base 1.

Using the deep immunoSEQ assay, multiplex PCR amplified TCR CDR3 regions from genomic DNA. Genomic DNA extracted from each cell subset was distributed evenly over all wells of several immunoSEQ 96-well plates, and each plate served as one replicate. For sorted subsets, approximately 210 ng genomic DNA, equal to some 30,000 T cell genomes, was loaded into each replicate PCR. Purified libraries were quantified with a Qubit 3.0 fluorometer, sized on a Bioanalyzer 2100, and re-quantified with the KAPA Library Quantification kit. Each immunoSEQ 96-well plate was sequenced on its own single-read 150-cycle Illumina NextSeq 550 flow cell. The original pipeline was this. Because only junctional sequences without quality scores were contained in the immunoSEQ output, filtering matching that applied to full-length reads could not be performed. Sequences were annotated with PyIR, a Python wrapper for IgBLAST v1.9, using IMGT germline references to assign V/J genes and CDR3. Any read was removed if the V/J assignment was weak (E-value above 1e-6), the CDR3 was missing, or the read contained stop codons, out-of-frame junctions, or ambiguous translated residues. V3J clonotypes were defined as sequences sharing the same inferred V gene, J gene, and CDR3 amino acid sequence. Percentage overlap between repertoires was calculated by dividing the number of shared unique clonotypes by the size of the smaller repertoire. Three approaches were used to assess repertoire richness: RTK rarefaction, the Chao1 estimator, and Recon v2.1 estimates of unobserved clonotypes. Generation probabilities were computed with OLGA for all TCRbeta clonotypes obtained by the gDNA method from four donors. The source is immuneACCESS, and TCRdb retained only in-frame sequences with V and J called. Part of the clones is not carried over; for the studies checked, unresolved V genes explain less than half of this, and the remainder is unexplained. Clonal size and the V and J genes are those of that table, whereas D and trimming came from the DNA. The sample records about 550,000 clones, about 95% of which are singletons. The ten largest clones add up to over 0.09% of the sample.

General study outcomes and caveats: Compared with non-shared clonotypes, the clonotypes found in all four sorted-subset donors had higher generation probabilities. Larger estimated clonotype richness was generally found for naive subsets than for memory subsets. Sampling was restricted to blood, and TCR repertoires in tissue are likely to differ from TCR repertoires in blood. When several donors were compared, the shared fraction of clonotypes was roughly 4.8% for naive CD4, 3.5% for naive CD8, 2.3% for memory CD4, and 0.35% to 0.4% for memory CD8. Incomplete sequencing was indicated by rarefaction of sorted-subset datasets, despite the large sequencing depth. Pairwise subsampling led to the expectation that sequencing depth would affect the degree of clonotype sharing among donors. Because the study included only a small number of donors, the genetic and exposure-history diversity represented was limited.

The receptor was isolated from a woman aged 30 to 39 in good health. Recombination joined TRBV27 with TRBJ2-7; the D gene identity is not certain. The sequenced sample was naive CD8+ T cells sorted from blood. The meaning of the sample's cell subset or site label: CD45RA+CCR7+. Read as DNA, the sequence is TGTGCCAGCAGTTTACCCTACTACGAGCAGTACTTC. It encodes CASSLPYYEQYF.